These 32 T cell receptor beta chains were sequenced from one sample in a study of human thymus T cells. Data came from immunoSEQ multiplex PCR; TCRdb stores just in-frame clones and leaves some out. The data contain 40,000 to 55,000 clones, around 94% of them singletons. The sequencing sample was made of blood. The receptors derive from a boy under three years old with a congenital heart defect but otherwise immunologically healthy.

V and J are TRBV5-1 and TRBJ1-1, with unresolved D. Germline values: CDR1 SGHRS, CDR2 YFSETQ. V gave up 1 base and J gave up 1 base, with 8 bases separating them. This CDR3 has 14 residues. In DNA form, the CDR3 reads TGCGCCAGCAGCTTGTGGGGTAGGAACACTGAAGCTTTCTTT. It is translated as CASSLWGRNTEAFF. The entire variable domain, with the rest obtained from reference TRBV5-1 and TRBJ1-1, is as follows: KAGVTQTPRYLIKTRGQQVTLSCSPISGHRSVSWYQQTPGQGLQFLFEYFSETQRNKGNFPGRFSGRQFSNSRSEMNVSTLELGDSALYLCASSLWGRNTEAFFGQGTRLTVV.

This chain uses TRBV5-1 with TRBJ1-3; 7 bases line up with TRBD1. CDR3 length: 14 amino acids. Germline trimming cut 0 bases from V and 3 bases from J; bases unmatched to any gene: 0. Germline-derived CDR1 and CDR2 are SGHRS and YFSETQ. CDR3 DNA: TGCGCCAGCAGCTTGGCAGGGGGTGGAAACACCATATATTTT. Its protein product is CASSLAGGGNTIYF.

This clone has just one count. The V and J genes are TRBV4-1 and TRBJ2-3; D is perhaps TRBD2 (5 bases). Looked up from germline, CDR1 is MGHRA and CDR2 is YSYEKL. Deletions cut 1 base from V and 7 bases from J, with 9 bases between. The CDR3 contains 13 residues. The CDR3 sequence is CASSQAGVHTQYF. CDR3 DNA sequence: TGCGCCAGCAGCCAAGCCGGGGTGCATACGCAGTATTTT.

The CDR3 DNA follows: TGCGCCAGCAGCTTGGCCGTAGGGGTTGAGCAGTTCTTC. This codes for CASSLAVGVEQFF. J is TRBJ2-1 and V is TRBV5-1, with a tentative D call TRBD1 (5 bases). V was clipped by 0 bases and J by 9 bases, with 10 bases between them. CDR3 length: 13 amino acids. The germline V gene encodes CDR1 SGHRS and CDR2 YFSETQ.

The CDR3 DNA sequence: TGTGCCAGTAGTCTCCGGTGGGCAACTAATGAAAAACTGTTTTTT. Residues: CASSLRWATNEKLFF. The rearrangement joins TRBV19 to TRBJ1-4; D remains ambiguous. V was pared by 5 bases and J by 0 bases, with 10 bases between. Germline V gives CDR1 LNHDA, CDR2 SQIVND (reference sequence). The CDR3 loop spans 15 amino acids. Based on the CDR3 plus reference TRBV19 and TRBJ1-4, the full variable domain is DGGITQSPKYLFRKEGQNVTLSCEQNLNHDAMYWYRQDPGQGLRLIYYSQIVNDFQKGDIAEGYSVSREKKESFPLTVTSAQKNPTAFYLCASSLRWATNEKLFFGSGTQLSVL.

The chain recombines TRBV7-2 with TRBJ2-7; 7 bases map to TRBD1. Germline V gene sequence: CDR1 SGHTA, CDR2 FQGNSA. V lost 5 bases and J lost 3; bases outside the gene matches: 4. CDR3 length: 13 amino acids. The CDR3 DNA follows: TGTGCCAGCAGCCGGGGACAGAACTACGAGCAGTACTTC. It encodes CASSRGQNYEQYF.

This clone came up a few times. The J gene is TRBJ2-7, the V gene TRBV6-5, with no clear D. The CDR3 is 12 amino acids. V was clipped by 6 bases and J by 6 bases, with 12 bases between them. Germline assignment: CDR1 MNHEY and CDR2 SVGAGI. CDR3 sequence reads: CASRATVTEQYF. CDR3 in DNA: TGTGCCAGCAGGGCCACCGTTACCGAGCAGTACTTC.

This chain joins TRBV9 and TRBJ2-3; D perhaps matches TRBD1 (5 bases). The V gene's germline CDR1 is SGDLS and CDR2 YYNGEE. The germline V and J ends were trimmed by 3 bases and 2 bases, with 7 bases remaining between them. This CDR3 has 13 amino acids. The CDR3 nucleotides are TGTGCCAGCAGCGGGGGCCTCACAGATACGCAGTATTTT. Translation gives CASSGGLTDTQYF.

This clone was counted once. The V and J genes are TRBV4-3 and TRBJ2-5, with 8 bases identical to TRBD2. This CDR3 has 18 amino acids. In germline, CDR1 is LGHNA, CDR2 YSLEER. Trimming cost V 1 base and J 0 bases; bases outside gene matches: 10. The CDR3 spells CASSQVWDSGVYQETQYF. The CDR3 region has the DNA TGCGCCAGCAGCCAAGTTTGGGATAGCGGGGTGTACCAAGAGACCCAGTACTTC.

The J gene is TRBJ1-2, the V gene TRBV2; D is unresolved. Trimming left V 3 bases short and J 0 bases short, with 5 bases between. The CDR3 contains 13 residues. The germline gives CDR1 SNHLY, CDR2 FYNNEI. The CDR3 is CASSDDANYGYTF. The CDR3 DNA reads as TGTGCCAGCAGTGATGACGCTAACTATGGCTACACCTTC. The entire variable domain, with the rest obtained from reference TRBV2 and TRBJ1-2, is as follows: EPEVTQTPSHQVTQMGQEVILRCVPISNHLYFYWYRQILGQKVEFLVSFYNNEISEKSEIFDDQFSVERPDGSNFTLKIRSTKLEDSAMYFCASSDDANYGYTFGSGTRLTVV.

The genes are TRBV7-9 and TRBJ2-2, with a tentative D call TRBD1 (6 bases). Per the germline V gene, CDR1 is SEHNR and CDR2 is FQNEAQ (reference sequence). The V end was cut by 2 bases, the J end by 0 bases, with 10 bases between. The CDR3 extends over 16 amino acids. For the CDR3, the DNA is TGTGCCAGCAGCTTATGGGGACAAACGAACACCGGGGAGCTGTTTTTT. Its protein product is CASSLWGQTNTGELFF.

Remarks on this clone: This same CDR3 is encoded by further DNA sequences in the sample. The gene calls are TRBV15 and TRBJ1-2; D is perhaps TRBD1 (5 bases). Germline CDR1 is LNHNV and CDR2 is YYDKDF (reference sequence). V gave up 3 bases and J gave up 0 bases, with 5 bases separating them. The CDR3 loop spans 13 amino acids. CDR3 sequence reads: CATSRDTNYGYTF. The CDR3 nucleotides read TGTGCCACCAGCAGGGACACTAACTATGGCTACACCTTC. Filled out from reference TRBV15 and TRBJ1-2, the complete variable domain reads DAMVIQNPRYQVTQFGKPVTLSCSQTLNHNVMYWYQQKSSQAPKLLFHYYDKDFNNEADTPDNFQSRRPNTSFCFLDIRSPGLGDTAMYLCATSRDTNYGYTFGSGTRLTVV.

The chain has TRBV9 and TRBJ2-1; 8 nucleotides match TRBD2. The CDR3 spans 15 residues. The germline V gene encodes CDR1 SGDLS and CDR2 YYNGEE. J gave up 9 bases and V 0 bases, and 8 bases lay outside the gene matches. The CDR3 coding sequence is TGTGCCAGCAGCGTAGGAACGGGGGGGCCTGCTGAGCAGTTCTTC. Translating it yields CASSVGTGGPAEQFF.

V usage is TRBV4-3 and J usage is TRBJ2-5; weak D call: TRBD1 (5 bases). Germline V gene lookup returns CDR1 LGHNA and CDR2 YSLEER. V was shortened by 4 bases and J by 1 base, with 7 bases between the two germline ends. The CDR3 has 13 residues. The CDR3 protein is CASSLGPQETQYF. CDR3 in DNA: TGCGCCAGCAGCCTGGGGCCCCAAGAGACCCAGTACTTC.

The rearrangement uses TRBV19 and TRBJ1-2, with TRBD1 matching 7 bases. The junction had 0 bases not matched to a gene; V was cut back by 7 bases and J by 4 bases. CDR1 and CDR2 (germline): LNHDA, SQIVND (reference sequence). This CDR3 contains 11 residues. CDR3 sequence (DNA): TGTGCCAGTACAGGGGGCTATGGCTACACCTTC. It is translated as CASTGGYGYTF.

The gene calls are TRBV5-4 and TRBJ2-1; TRBD1 matches at 7 bases. CDR3 length: 15 residues. Per germline, CDR1 SGHNT and CDR2 YYREEE (reference sequence). The junction had 2 bases not matched to a gene; V was cut back by 2 bases and J by 0 bases. The CDR3 is CASSLTGDSYNEQFF. CDR3 in DNA: TGTGCCAGCAGCTTAACAGGGGACTCCTACAATGAGCAGTTCTTC.

The chain is built from TRBV6-5 and TRBJ1-4; 8 positions agree with TRBD1. CDR1 is MNHEY and CDR2 is SVGAGI in the germline V gene. J lost 5 bases, V lost 5 bases, and 7 bases had no gene match. The CDR3 is 15 residues long. The CDR3 protein is CASSGTGGTNEKLFF. As DNA, the CDR3 is TGTGCCAGCAGTGGAACAGGGGGTACGAATGAAAAACTGTTTTTT.

The chain employs TRBV4-2 and TRBJ1-2; D is undetermined. Trimming shortened V by 5 bases and J by 1 base, and 5 bases separated the two germline ends. CDR3 size: 12 residues. Per germline, CDR1 LGHNA and CDR2 YNFKEQ. CDR3 in amino acids: CASSGYNYGYTF. CDR3 nucleotides: TGTGCCAGCAGCGGTTATAACTATGGCTACACCTTC.

The chain couples TRBV2 to TRBJ2-5, with TRBD2 matching 8 bases. The CDR3 loop spans 15 amino acids. With 6 bases clipped from V and 7 bases from J, the junction kept 13 bases outside the gene matches. Germline V lookup: CDR1 SNHLY, CDR2 FYNNEI. The CDR3 bases are TGTGCCAGCAGATATCGAGCGGGGGACATTGGGACCCAGTACTTC. This encodes CASRYRAGDIGTQYF.

This sequence joins TRBV6-1 and TRBJ1-5; TRBD1 might be the D (5 bases). CDR1 is MNHNS, CDR2 SASEGT, per germline. The CDR3 extends over 13 amino acids. Trimming cost V 7 bases and J 6 bases, with 13 bases left between them. In nucleotides, the CDR3 is TGTGCCAGCATCAGGGCTTTAGGTCAGCCCCAGCATTTT. Amino acid sequence: CASIRALGQPQHF.

This clone was picked up a small number of times. This chain joins TRBV19 and TRBJ1-5, with D unclear. The V end was cut by 1 base, the J end by 1 base, with 5 bases between. This CDR3 has 14 residues. The germline CDR1 and CDR2 sequences are LNHDA and SQIVND (reference sequence). For the CDR3, the DNA is TGTGCCAGTAGTATAGCGGGGAGCAATCAGCCCCAGCATTTT. This sequence encodes CASSIAGSNQPQHF.

CDR3 region: CSASGGNEQFF. DNA of the CDR3: TGCAGTGCTAGCGGGGGTAATGAGCAGTTCTTC. The chain recombines TRBV20-1 with TRBJ2-1; possibly TRBD2 for D (6 bases). Germline CDR1 reads DFQATT; CDR2 reads SNEGSKA (reference sequence). This CDR3 is 11 amino acids long. Trimming cost V 3 bases and J 7 bases, with 7 bases left between them.

The CDR3: CASRRQGANEQFF. The CDR3 DNA sequence: TGCGCCAGCCGCCGACAGGGGGCGAATGAGCAGTTCTTC. The chain employs TRBV4-3 and TRBJ2-1; TRBD1 agrees at 10 bases. With V trimmed by 8 bases and J by 7 bases, 5 bases remained unmatched. Germline V gene data show CDR1 as LGHNA and CDR2 as YSLEER. The CDR3 loop spans 13 amino acids.

CDR3 DNA: TGTGCCAGCAGCTTAGAGGGCGGCTACAATGAGCAGTTCTTC. Protein sequence: CASSLEGGYNEQFF. The chain joins TRBV11-2 to TRBJ2-1; D is unresolved. V was cut by 0 bases and J by 3 bases, with 6 bases left in between. Germline-derived CDR1 and CDR2 are SGHAT and FQNNGV. The CDR3 consists of 14 residues.

J is TRBJ2-3 and V is TRBV6-5; 12 bases line up with TRBD2. The trim removed 4 bases at V and 1 base at J, leaving 0 bases unmatched. The CDR3 is 15 amino acids. CDR1 and CDR2 (germline): MNHEY, SVGAGI. CDR3 residues: CASSWTSGGTDTQYF. In DNA, the CDR3 is TGTGCCAGCAGTTGGACTAGCGGGGGCACAGATACGCAGTATTTT.

This rearrangement joins TRBV7-2 to TRBJ2-5; the D is unclear. V was clipped by 5 bases and J by 0 bases, with 7 bases between them. CDR1 is SGHTA and CDR2 is FQGNSA in the germline V gene. The CDR3 runs to 13 residues. The CDR3 DNA reads TGTGCCAGCAGCCCACCGTACCAAGAGACCCAGTACTTC. It encodes CASSPPYQETQYF. Supplemented by reference TRBV7-2 and TRBJ2-5, the full variable domain reads GAGVSQSPSNKVTEKGKDVELRCDPISGHTALYWYRQSLGQGLEFLIYFQGNSAPDKSGLPSDRFSAERTGGSVSTLTIQRTQQEDSAVYLCASSPPYQETQYFGPGTRLLVL.

V and J are TRBV4-3 and TRBJ2-2; possibly TRBD2 for D (5 bases). V was trimmed by 0 bases and J by 6 bases, leaving 11 bases between them. The CDR3 loop spans 15 amino acids. Germline CDR1 LGHNA, CDR2 YSLEER. DNA for the CDR3: TGCGCCAGCAGCCAAGAAAGGACTCGCCCCGGGGAGCTGTTTTTT. This sequence encodes CASSQERTRPGELFF.

The rearrangement links TRBV9 to TRBJ2-1; possible D gene TRBD2, 6 bases. Germline V lookup: CDR1 SGDLS, CDR2 YYNGEE. CDR3 length equals 15 residues. The V end was cut by 4 bases, the J end by 0 bases, with 11 bases between. CDR3: CASSPDGGSYNEQFF. The CDR3 DNA reads as TGTGCCAGCAGCCCCGACGGGGGCTCCTACAATGAGCAGTTCTTC. Together with reference TRBV9 and TRBJ2-1, the CDR3 gives the full variable domain: DSGVTQTPKHLITATGQRVTLRCSPRSGDLSVYWYQQSLDQGLQFLIQYYNGEERAKGNILERFSAQQFPDLHSELNLSSLELGDSALYFCASSPDGGSYNEQFFGPGTRLTVL.

The rearrangement uses TRBV4-1 and TRBJ2-3; D is unclear. This CDR3 region has 14 residues. The V end lost 3 bases, the J end lost 2 bases, and 9 bases lay between the germline ends. Germline-derived CDR1 and CDR2 are MGHRA and YSYEKL. The CDR3 protein is CASSQDRPTDTQYF. In DNA, the CDR3 is TGCGCCAGCAGCCAGGATAGGCCCACAGATACGCAGTATTTT.

The count of this clone is one. This rearrangement joins TRBV5-1 to TRBJ2-1; 8 positions agree with TRBD2. Germline V gene sequence: CDR1 SGHRS, CDR2 YFSETQ. V lost 0 bases to trimming and J lost 3 bases; unmatched junction nucleotides: 5. The CDR3 consists of 16 residues. The CDR3 protein is CASSLATGGHYNEQFF. CDR3 nucleotide sequence: TGCGCCAGCAGCTTGGCCACGGGGGGGCACTACAATGAGCAGTTCTTC.

The count of this clone is one. This specimen includes other DNA sequences encoding the same CDR3. The chain carries TRBV28 and TRBJ1-2; perhaps TRBD1 as D (5 bases). The V gene's germline CDR1 is MDHEN and CDR2 SYDVKM. The CDR3 has 12 amino acids. Trimming removed 2 bases from V and 5 bases from J, with 6 bases in between. As DNA, the CDR3 is TGTGCCAGCAGTTTAGGGGGTTATGGCTACACCTTC. Protein: CASSLGGYGYTF.

The rearrangement joins TRBV10-3 to TRBJ2-3; TRBD2 aligns across 13 bases. V shed 6 bases and J 3 bases; nucleotides not matched to a gene: 0. Per the germline V gene, CDR1 is ENHRY and CDR2 is SYGVKD. The CDR3 extends over 14 amino acids. The CDR3 here is CAIRLAGGTDTQYF. CDR3 coding DNA: TGTGCCATCAGACTAGCGGGGGGGACAGATACGCAGTATTTT.